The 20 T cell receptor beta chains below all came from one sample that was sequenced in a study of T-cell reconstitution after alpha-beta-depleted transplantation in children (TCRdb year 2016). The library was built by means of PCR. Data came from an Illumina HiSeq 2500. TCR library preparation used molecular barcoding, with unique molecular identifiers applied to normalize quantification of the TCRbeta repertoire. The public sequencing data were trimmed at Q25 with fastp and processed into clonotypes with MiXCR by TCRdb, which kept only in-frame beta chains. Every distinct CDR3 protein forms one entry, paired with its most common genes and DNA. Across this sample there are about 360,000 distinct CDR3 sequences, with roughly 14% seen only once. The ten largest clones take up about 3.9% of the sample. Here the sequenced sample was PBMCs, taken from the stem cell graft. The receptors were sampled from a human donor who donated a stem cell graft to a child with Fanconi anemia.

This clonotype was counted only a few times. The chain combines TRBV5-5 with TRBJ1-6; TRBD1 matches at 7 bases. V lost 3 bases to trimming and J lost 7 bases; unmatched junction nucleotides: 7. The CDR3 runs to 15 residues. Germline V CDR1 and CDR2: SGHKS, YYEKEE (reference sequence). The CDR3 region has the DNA TGTGCCAGCAGCTCCCAGGGGGGAGAGAATTCACCCCTCCACTTT. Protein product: CASSSQGGENSPLHF.

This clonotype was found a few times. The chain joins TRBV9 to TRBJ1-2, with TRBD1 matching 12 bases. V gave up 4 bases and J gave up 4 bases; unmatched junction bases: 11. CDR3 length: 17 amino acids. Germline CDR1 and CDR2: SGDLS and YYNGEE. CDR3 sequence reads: CASSFSGTGGIIYGYTF. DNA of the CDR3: TGTGCCAGCAGCTTCTCCGGGACAGGGGGCATAATCTATGGCTACACCTTC.

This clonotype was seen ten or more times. CDR3: CASSLAGTDSPLHF. DNA of the CDR3: TGTGCCAGCAGCTTAGCAGGGACGGATTCACCCCTCCACTTT. The chain has TRBV7-9 and TRBJ1-6; D possibly corresponds to TRBD1 (5 bases). This CDR3 is 14 amino acids long. Germline CDR1 and CDR2: SEHNR and FQNEAQ (reference sequence). Trimming shortened V by 0 bases and J by 8 bases, and 8 bases separated the two germline ends.

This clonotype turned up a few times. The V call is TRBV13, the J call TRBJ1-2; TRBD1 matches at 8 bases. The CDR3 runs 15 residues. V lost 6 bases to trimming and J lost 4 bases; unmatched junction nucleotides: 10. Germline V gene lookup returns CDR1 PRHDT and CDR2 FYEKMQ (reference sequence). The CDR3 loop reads CASRQTGGPRYGYTF. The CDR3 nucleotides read TGTGCCAGCAGGCAAACAGGGGGGCCCCGCTATGGCTACACCTTC.

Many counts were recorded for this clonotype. The CDR3 loop is CASSQYLGTDTQYF. DNA for the CDR3: TGCGCCAGCAGCCAATACCTAGGGACAGATACGCAGTATTTT. The gene calls are TRBV4-3 and TRBJ2-3; D is unclear. CDR1 is LGHNA and CDR2 is YSLEER in the germline V gene. Deletions cut 2 bases from V and 3 bases from J, with 9 bases between. The CDR3 is made up of 14 amino acids.

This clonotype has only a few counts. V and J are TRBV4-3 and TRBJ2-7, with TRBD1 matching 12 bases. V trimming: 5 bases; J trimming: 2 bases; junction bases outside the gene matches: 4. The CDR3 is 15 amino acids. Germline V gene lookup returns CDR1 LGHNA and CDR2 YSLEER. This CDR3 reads CASSLGQGATYEQYF. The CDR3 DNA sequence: TGCGCCAGCAGCTTGGGACAGGGGGCGACCTACGAGCAGTACTTC.

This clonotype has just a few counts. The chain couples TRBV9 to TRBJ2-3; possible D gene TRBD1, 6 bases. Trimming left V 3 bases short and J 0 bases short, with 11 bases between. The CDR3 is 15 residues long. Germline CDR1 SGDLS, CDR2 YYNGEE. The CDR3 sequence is CASSAQGSSTDTQYF. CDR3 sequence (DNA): TGTGCCAGCAGCGCACAGGGCTCCAGCACAGATACGCAGTATTTT.

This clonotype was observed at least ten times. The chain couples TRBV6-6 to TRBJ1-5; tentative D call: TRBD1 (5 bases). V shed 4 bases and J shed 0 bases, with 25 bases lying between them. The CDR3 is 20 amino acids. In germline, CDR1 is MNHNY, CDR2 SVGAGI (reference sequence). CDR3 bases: TGTGCCAGCAGTTCCGCCAAAGGGGCAGAGTCCCTCTATAGCAATCAGCCCCAGCATTTT. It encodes CASSSAKGAESLYSNQPQHF.

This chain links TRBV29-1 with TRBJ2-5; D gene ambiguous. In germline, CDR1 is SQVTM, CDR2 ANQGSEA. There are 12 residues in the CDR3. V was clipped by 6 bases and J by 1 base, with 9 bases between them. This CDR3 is CSVGYSQETQYF. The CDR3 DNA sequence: TGCAGCGTAGGCTACTCCCAAGAGACCCAGTACTTC.

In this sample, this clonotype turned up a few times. CDR3 DNA sequence: TGTGCCAGCAGTTTAGAAGACATCTCTGGAAACACCATATATTTT. Amino acid sequence: CASSLEDISGNTIYF. V gene TRBV12-3 or TRBV12-4 combines with J gene TRBJ1-3; unclear D gene. The length of the CDR3 is 15 residues. The ends were cut back, 1 base at V and 0 bases at J, with 7 bases in the middle.

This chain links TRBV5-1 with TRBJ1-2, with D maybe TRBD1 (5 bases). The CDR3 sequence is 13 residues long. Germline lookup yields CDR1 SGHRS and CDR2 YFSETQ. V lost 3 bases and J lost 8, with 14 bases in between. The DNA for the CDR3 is TGCGCCAGCAGCTCCGGGGGTCCGGAAGGCTACACCTTC. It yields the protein CASSSGGPEGYTF.

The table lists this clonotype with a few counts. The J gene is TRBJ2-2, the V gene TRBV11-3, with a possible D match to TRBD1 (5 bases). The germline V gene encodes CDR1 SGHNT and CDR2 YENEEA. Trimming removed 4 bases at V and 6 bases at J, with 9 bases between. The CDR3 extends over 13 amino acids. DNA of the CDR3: TGTGCCAGCAGCTCCCAGGGTTCCGGGGAGCTGTTTTTT. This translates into CASSSQGSGELFF.

CDR3 DNA: TGCGCCAGCAGTGAGCCGGGACCGCTTAGGCAGTACTTC. Its translation: CASSEPGPLRQYF. This chain links TRBV10-2 with TRBJ2-7, with D perhaps TRBD1 or TRBD2 (5 bases each). The CDR3 consists of 13 residues. Germline V gene sequence: CDR1 WSHSY, CDR2 SAAADI. The V end lost 2 bases, the J end lost 9 bases, and 14 bases lay between the germline ends.

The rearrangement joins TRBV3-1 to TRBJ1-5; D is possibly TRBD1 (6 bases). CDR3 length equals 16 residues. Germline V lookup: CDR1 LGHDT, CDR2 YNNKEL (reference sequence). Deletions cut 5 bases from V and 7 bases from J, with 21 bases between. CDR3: CASSASAGGADQPQHF. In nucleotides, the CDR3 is TGTGCCAGCAGCGCCTCGGCGGGGGGCGCGGACCAGCCCCAGCATTTT.

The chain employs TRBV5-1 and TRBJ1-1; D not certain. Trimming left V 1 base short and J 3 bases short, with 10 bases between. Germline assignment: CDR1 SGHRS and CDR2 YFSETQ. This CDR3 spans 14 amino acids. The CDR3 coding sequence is TGCGCCAGCAGCTTGAGAGGGAGGTACACTGAAGCTTTCTTT. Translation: CASSLRGRYTEAFF.

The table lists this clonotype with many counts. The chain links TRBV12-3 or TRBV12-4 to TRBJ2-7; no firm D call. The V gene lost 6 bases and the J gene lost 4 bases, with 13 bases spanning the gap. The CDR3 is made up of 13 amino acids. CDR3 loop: CASSRSTEYEQYV. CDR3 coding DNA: TGTGCCAGCAGCCGATCGACCGAGTACGAGCAGTACGTC.

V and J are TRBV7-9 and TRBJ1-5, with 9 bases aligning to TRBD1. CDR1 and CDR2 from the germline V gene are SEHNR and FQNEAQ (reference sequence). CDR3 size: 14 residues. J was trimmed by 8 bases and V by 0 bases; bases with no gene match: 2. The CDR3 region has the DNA TGTGCCAGCAGCTTAGCAGGACAGGGGAAGCCCCAGCATTTT. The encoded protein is CASSLAGQGKPQHF.

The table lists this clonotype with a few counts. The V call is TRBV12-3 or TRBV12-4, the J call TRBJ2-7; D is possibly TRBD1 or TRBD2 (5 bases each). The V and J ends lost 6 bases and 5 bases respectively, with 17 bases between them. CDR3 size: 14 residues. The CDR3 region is CASSRSGWGNEQYF. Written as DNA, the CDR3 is TGTGCCAGCAGCCGCTCGGGGTGGGGGAACGAGCAGTACTTC.

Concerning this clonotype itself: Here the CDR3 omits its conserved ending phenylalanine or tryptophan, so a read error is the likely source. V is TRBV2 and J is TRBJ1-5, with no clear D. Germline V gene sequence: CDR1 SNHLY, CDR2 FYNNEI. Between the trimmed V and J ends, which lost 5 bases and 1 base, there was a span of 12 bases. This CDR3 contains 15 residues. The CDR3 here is CASSYDGLSNQPQHV. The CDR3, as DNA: TGTGCCAGCAGTTACGACGGACTAAGCAATCAGCCCCAGCATGTT.

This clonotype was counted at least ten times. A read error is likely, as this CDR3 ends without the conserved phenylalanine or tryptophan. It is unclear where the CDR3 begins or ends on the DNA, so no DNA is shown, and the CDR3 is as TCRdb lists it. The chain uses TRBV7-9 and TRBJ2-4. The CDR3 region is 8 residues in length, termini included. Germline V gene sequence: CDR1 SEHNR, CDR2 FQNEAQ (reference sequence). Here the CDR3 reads CASSQAWV.